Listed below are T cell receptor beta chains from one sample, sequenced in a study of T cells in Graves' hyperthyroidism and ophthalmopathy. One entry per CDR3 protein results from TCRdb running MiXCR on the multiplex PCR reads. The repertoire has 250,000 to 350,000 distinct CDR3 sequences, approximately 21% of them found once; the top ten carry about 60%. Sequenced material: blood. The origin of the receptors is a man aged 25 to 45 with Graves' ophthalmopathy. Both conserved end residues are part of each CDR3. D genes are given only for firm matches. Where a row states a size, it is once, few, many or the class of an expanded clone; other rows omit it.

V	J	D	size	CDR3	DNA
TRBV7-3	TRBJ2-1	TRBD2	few	CASSFSGGRGNEQFF	TGTGCCAGCAGCTTCTCGGGCGGGAGGGGTAATGAGCAGTTCTTC
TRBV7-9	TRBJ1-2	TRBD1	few	CASSRTGAKTNYGYTF	TGTGCCAGCAGCCGGACAGGGGCAAAAACAAACTATGGCTACACCTTC
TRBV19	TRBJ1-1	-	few	CASSAGLSMNTEAFF	TGTGCCAGTAGTGCCGGGTTATCGATGAACACTGAAGCTTTCTTT
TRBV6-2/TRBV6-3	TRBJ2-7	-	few	CASSRLAEQYF	TGTGCCAGCAGTCGCCTAGCCGAGCAGTACTTC
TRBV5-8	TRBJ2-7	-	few	CASSGGRMSSYEQYF	TGTGCCAGCAGCGGGGGACGGATGAGCTCCTACGAGCAGTACTTC
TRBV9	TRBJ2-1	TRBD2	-	CASSQGLAGGPENEQFF	TGTGCCAGCAGCCAGGGACTAGCGGGAGGGCCTGAGAATGAGCAGTTCTTC
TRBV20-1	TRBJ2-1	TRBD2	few	CSATTFGTRVSSEQFF	TGCAGTGCCACCACTTTCGGGACTAGAGTTTCTTCTGAGCAGTTCTTC
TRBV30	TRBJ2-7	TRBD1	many	CAWRWDRGFEQYF	TGTGCCTGGAGGTGGGACAGGGGTTTCGAGCAGTACTTC
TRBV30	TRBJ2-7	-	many	CAWSVGPDDSYEQYF	TGTGCCTGGAGTGTAGGGCCGGACGACTCCTACGAGCAGTACTTC
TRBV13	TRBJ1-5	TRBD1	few	CASSLGGTGHRPQHF	TGTGCCAGCAGCTTAGGAGGGACAGGCCACCGGCCCCAGCATTTT
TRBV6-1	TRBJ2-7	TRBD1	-	CASSYGTGASWEQYF	TGTGCCAGCAGTTACGGGACAGGGGCTTCGTGGGAGCAGTACTTC
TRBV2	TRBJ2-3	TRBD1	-	CASSDPQGALGDTQYF	TGTGCCAGCAGTGACCCACAGGGGGCGTTAGGGGATACGCAGTATTTT
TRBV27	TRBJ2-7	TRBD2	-	CASSSGLAGAYEQYF	TGTGCCAGCAGTTCGGGACTAGCGGGAGCTTACGAGCAGTACTTC
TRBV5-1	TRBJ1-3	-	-	CASSLGSSSGNTIYF	TGCGCCAGCAGCTTGGGGTCCAGCTCTGGAAACACCATATATTTT
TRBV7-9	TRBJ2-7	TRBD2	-	CASSPLATSYEQYF	TGTGCCAGCAGCCCACTAGCGACTTCCTACGAGCAGTACTTC
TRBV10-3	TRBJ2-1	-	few	CAISESIGGRGTNEQFF	TGTGCCATCAGTGAGTCGATTGGGGGCCGCGGGACCAATGAGCAGTTCTTC
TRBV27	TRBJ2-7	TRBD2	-	CASSLGGSVFEQYF	TGTGCCAGCAGTTTAGGCGGGAGTGTCTTCGAGCAGTACTTC
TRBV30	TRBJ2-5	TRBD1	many	CAWSVRRDRGQETQYF	TGTGCCTGGAGTGTACGGCGGGACAGGGGCCAAGAGACCCAGTACTTC
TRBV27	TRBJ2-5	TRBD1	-	CASSTEGGWLETQYF	TGTGCCAGCAGCACCGAAGGGGGCTGGTTAGAGACCCAGTACTTC
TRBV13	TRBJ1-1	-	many	CASSLGRGGGTEAFF	TGTGCCAGCAGCTTAGGCCGAGGGGGTGGCACTGAAGCTTTCTTT
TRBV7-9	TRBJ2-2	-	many	CASSLEVAKAGELFF	TGTGCCAGCAGCTTAGAGGTCGCAAAAGCCGGGGAGCTGTTTTTT
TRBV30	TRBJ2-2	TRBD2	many	CAWSPRLSSGRLGELFF	TGTGCCTGGAGCCCTCGGCTCTCTAGCGGGAGGTTGGGGGAGCTGTTTTTT